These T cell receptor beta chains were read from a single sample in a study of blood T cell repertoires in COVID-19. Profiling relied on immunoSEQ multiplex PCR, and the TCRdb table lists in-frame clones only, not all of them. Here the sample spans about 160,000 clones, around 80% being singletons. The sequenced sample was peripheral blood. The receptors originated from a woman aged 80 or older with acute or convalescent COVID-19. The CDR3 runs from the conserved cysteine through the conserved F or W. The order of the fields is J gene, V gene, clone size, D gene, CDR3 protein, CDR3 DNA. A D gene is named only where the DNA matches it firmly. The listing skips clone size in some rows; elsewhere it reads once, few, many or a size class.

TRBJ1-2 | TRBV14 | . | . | CASSVVLGALDYTF | TGTGCCAGCAGCGTGGTCCTGGGGGCTTTGGACTACACCTTC
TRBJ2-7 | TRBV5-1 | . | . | CASSLGQASSYEQYF | TGCGCCAGCAGCTTGGGACAGGCGAGCTCCTACGAGCAGTACTTC
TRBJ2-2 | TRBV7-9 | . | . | CASSLGRWNTGELFF | TGTGCCAGCAGCCTCGGTCGGTGGAACACCGGGGAGCTGTTTTTT
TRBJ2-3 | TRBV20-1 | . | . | CSASNPGTLIDTQYF | TGCAGTGCTAGTAATCCCGGGACTCTGATAGATACGCAGTATTTT
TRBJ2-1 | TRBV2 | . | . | CASSQPSSYNEQFF | TGTGCCAGCAGTCAACCTAGCTCCTACAATGAGCAGTTCTTC
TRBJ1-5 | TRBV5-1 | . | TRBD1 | CASSLGQGEGQPQHF | TGCGCCAGCAGCTTGGGACAGGGGGAAGGTCAGCCCCAGCATTTT
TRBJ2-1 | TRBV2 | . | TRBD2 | CASGSGRSYNEQFF | TGTGCCAGCGGTAGCGGGAGGTCCTACAATGAGCAGTTCTTC
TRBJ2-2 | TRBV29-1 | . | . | CSVRRVTGELFF | TGCAGCGTTAGAAGAGTAACCGGGGAGCTGTTTTTT
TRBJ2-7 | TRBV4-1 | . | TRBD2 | CASSQDAGEVYEQYF | TGCGCCAGCAGCCAAGATGCGGGAGAGGTGTACGAGCAGTACTTC
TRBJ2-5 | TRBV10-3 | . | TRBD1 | CATRDRGEEETQYF | TGTGCCACCCGGGACAGGGGAGAGGAGGAGACCCAGTACTTC
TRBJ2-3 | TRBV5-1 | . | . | CASSLWGDPDTQYF | TGCGCCAGCAGCTTATGGGGGGACCCAGATACGCAGTATTTT
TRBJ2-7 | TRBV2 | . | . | CASKTSGSSYEQYF | TGTGCCAGCAAGACCTCCGGGAGCTCCTACGAGCAGTACTTC
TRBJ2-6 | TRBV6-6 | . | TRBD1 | CASSYPTGVANVLTF | TGTGCCAGCAGTTACCCGACAGGGGTAGCCAACGTCCTGACTTTC
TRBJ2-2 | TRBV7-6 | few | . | CASSLVGTANTGELFF | TGTGCCAGCAGCTTAGTCGGTACAGCGAACACCGGGGAGCTGTTTTTT
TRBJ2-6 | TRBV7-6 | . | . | CASSLEPTFFSGANVLTF | TGTGCCAGCAGCTTAGAGCCTACGTTCTTCTCTGGGGCCAACGTCCTGACTTTC
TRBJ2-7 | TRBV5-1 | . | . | CASSFQGRYEQYF | TGCGCCAGCAGCTTTCAGGGGCGCTACGAGCAGTACTTC
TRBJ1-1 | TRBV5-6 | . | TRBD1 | CASGTGWNTEAFF | TGTGCCAGCGGGACAGGGTGGAACACTGAAGCTTTCTTT
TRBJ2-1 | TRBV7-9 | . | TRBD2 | CASGTSGEYYNEQFF | TGTGCCAGCGGGACTAGCGGGGAATATTACAATGAGCAGTTCTTC
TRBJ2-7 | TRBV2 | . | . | CASSESGAHEQYF | TGTGCCAGCAGTGAATCAGGGGCCCACGAGCAGTACTTC
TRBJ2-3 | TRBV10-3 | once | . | CAISEDRPGTQYF | TGTGCCATCAGTGAGGATAGGCCAGGTACGCAGTATTTT
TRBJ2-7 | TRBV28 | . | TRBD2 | CASSLWVPGGLAGVGEQYF | TGTGCCAGCAGTTTATGGGTTCCGGGGGGACTAGCGGGAGTGGGTGAGCAGTACTTC
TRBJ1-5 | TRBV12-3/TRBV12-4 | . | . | CASSGQSNQPQHF | TGTGCCAGCAGTGGACAGAGCAATCAGCCCCAGCATTTT
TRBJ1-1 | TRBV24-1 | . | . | CATINTRADLMNTEAFF | TGTGCCACCATCAACACTAGGGCAGACCTTATGAACACTGAAGCTTTCTTT
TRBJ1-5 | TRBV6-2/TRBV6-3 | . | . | CASSYITGSQPQHF | TGTGCCAGCAGTTACATCACAGGGAGCCAGCCCCAGCATTTT
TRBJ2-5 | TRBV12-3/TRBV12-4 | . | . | CASSRTEKETQYF | TGTGCCAGCAGTCGCACAGAAAAAGAGACCCAGTACTTC
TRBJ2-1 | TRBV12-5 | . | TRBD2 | CASGPWTSVGEQFF | TGTGCTAGTGGTCCTTGGACTAGCGTTGGCGAGCAGTTCTTC
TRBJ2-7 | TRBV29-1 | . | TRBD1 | CSGQGVTYEQYF | TGCAGCGGCCAGGGGGTAACCTACGAGCAGTACTTC
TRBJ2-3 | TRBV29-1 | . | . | CSVEDSAAADTQYF | TGCAGCGTTGAAGATTCAGCGGCCGCAGATACGCAGTATTTT
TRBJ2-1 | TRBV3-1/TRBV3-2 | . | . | CASSQDLGAYNEQFF | TGTGCCAGCAGCCAAGACCTCGGGGCCTACAATGAGCAGTTCTTC
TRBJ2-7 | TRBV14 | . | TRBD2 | CASSQVAGAPYEQYF | TGTGCCAGCAGCCAAGTAGCGGGAGCTCCCTACGAGCAGTACTTC
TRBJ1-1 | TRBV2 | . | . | CASIGRGPYTEAFF | TGTGCCAGCATCGGGCGGGGGCCGTACACTGAAGCTTTCTTT
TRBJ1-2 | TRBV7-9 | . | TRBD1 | CASSLGTGHTIYGYTF | TGTGCCAGCAGCTTAGGGACAGGACACACTATCTATGGCTACACCTTC
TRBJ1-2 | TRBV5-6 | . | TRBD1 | CASSPGGQGRGGYTF | TGTGCCAGCAGCCCGGGAGGACAGGGAAGAGGTGGCTACACCTTC
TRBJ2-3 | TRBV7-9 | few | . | CASSLRGPPDTQYF | TGTGCCAGCAGCTTAAGAGGTCCCCCAGATACGCAGTATTTT
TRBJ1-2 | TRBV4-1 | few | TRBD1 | CASSQEGIKGAEYGYTF | TGCGCCAGCAGCCAAGAGGGTATTAAGGGGGCCGAGTATGGCTACACCTTC
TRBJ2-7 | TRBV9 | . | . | CASSVSGGYGEQYF | TGTGCCAGCAGCGTATCTGGGGGCTACGGAGAGCAGTACTTC
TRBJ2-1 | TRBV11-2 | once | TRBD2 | CASSLWTSGGNEQFF | TGTGCCAGCAGCCTATGGACTAGCGGGGGCAATGAGCAGTTCTTC
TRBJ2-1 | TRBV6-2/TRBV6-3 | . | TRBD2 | CASSYPVPTSGDYNEQFF | TGTGCCAGCAGTTACCCCGTCCCGACTAGCGGAGACTACAATGAGCAGTTCTTC
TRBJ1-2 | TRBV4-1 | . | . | CASSQDREIYGYTF | TGCGCCAGCAGCCAAGATCGGGAGATCTATGGCTACACCTTC
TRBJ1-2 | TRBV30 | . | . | CAWSKDAGLDYGYTF | TGTGCCTGGAGTAAGGATGCGGGGCTGGACTATGGCTACACCTTC
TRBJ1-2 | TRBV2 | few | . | CASSRGDGNNYGYTF | TGTGCCAGCAGCCGCGGGGACGGGAATAACTATGGCTACACCTTC
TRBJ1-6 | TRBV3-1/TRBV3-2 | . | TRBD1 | CASSIWTGRDSPLHF | TGTGCCAGCAGCATCTGGACAGGGAGAGATTCACCCCTCCACTTT